This entry features one T cell receptor (beta chain) sequence. The antigen is undetermined. These data originate in a study of cytomegalovirus exposure and HLA in healthy donors. At the level of the study: Early release data held around 82 million unique TCRs from HLA-typed donors. Whole-study results and caveats: There were reportedly fewer N-insertions in an Asian-associated ancestry cluster than the roughly 610-donor mean, in a later analysis. Within a later analysis, the majority of CMV-associated TCR beta chains appeared HLA-restricted.

This CDR3 region has 13 residues. Trimming left V 3 bases short and J 1 base short, with 5 bases between. The germline CDR1 and CDR2 sequences are ENHRY and SYGVKD. The primer mix had 60 Vbeta and 13 Jbeta primers. Here immunoSEQ multiplex PCR was the method, and the copy in TCRdb shows in-frame clones only, minus some. The sample lists about 190,000 clones, 80% to 85% occurring once. The source material was PBMCs. The gene calls are TRBV10-3 and TRBJ2-3; D may be TRBD1 (5 bases). This clonotype was obtained from a boy between 2 and 10 years old in good health and CMV-seronegative. The CDR3 nucleotides are TGTGCCATCAGTGAAGGGGGCACAGATACGCAGTATTTT. Translated: CAISEGGTDTQYF.